This T cell receptor beta chain came from a study of chemoradiotherapy in HPV16-positive cancers. Study-level findings and limits: During treatment, candidate HPV-specific clones and E7-related motifs expanded in tumor.

In its sample, this clone was seen a few times. Antigen unknown. This CDR3 has 13 residues. The germline gives CDR1 SGHRS, CDR2 YFSETQ. V lost 1 base to trimming and J lost 11 bases, with 10 bases between them. Here immunoSEQ multiplex PCR was the method, and the copy in TCRdb shows in-frame clones only, minus some. The table has around 13,000 clones, about 85% seen once. This chain links TRBV5-1 with TRBJ1-6; D remains ambiguous. The specimen comprised blood, sampled from a patient who underwent chemoradiotherapy. This TCR was sampled from a human donor with HPV-associated anogenital cancer. For the CDR3, the DNA is TGCGCCAGCAGCTTGATTGGGGAGGCACCCCTCCACTTT. This gives the protein CASSLIGEAPLHF.